The next 11 T cell receptor beta chains were all read from a single sample in a study of blood T cell repertoires in COVID-19. TCRdb's table, derived via immunoSEQ multiplex PCR, lists solely in-frame clones and lacks some. The table shows about 55,000 clones, with approximately 92% occurring only once. Sequenced sample: peripheral blood. These receptors all stem from a man between 50 and 59 years old with active COVID-19.

The CDR3 bases are TGCAGCGTTGATGTAGCGGGAGGCTTTAGTGAGCAGTTCTTC. This gives the protein CSVDVAGGFSEQFF. The gene calls are TRBV29-1 and TRBJ2-1; 10 positions match TRBD2. CDR1 SQVTM and CDR2 ANQGSEA come from the germline V gene. The CDR3 is 14 residues long. Trimming removed 3 bases from V and 9 bases from J; junction bases left unmatched: 8.

J is TRBJ1-2 and V is TRBV4-3, with 8 bases aligning to TRBD1. V lost 5 bases to trimming and J lost 5 bases; unmatched junction nucleotides: 4. The germline CDR1 and CDR2 sequences are LGHNA and YSLEER. The CDR3 is 13 amino acids. The CDR3 is CASSLDREYGYTF. In DNA, the CDR3 is TGCGCCAGCAGCTTGGACAGGGAGTATGGCTACACCTTC.

The V call is TRBV5-1, the J call TRBJ1-1; D not resolved. Trimming shortened V by 1 base and J by 0 bases, and 7 bases separated the two germline ends. Germline V lookup: CDR1 SGHRS, CDR2 YFSETQ. The CDR3 covers 14 residues. The CDR3 loop reads CASSLRQLNTEAFF. In DNA form, the CDR3 reads TGCGCCAGCAGCTTGAGACAACTGAACACTGAAGCTTTCTTT.

The rearrangement links TRBV5-1 to TRBJ1-2; 7 nucleotides match TRBD1. The V gene's germline CDR1 is SGHRS and CDR2 YFSETQ. This CDR3 comprises 14 residues. With V trimmed by 1 base and J by 8 bases, 8 bases remained unmatched. The CDR3, as DNA: TGCGCCAGCAGCTTGTTTAAGGGGGCAGAGGGCTACACCTTC. It translates to CASSLFKGAEGYTF.

This clone was seen more than once but under ten times. V gene TRBV10-1 combines with J gene TRBJ1-5, with a possible D match to TRBD1 (6 bases). The V end lost 7 bases, the J end lost 1 base, and 20 bases lay between the germline ends. This CDR3 spans 17 amino acids. From germline, CDR1 is WNHNN and CDR2 SYGVQD (reference sequence). In nucleotides, the CDR3 is TGCGCCAGCACCCCGGGGAGGGGGAGATGGAGCAATCAGCCCCAGCATTTT. Protein: CASTPGRGRWSNQPQHF.

The V and J genes are TRBV5-1 and TRBJ2-5; D may be TRBD2 (5 bases). Germline loops: CDR1 SGHRS, CDR2 YFSETQ. CDR3 size: 15 residues. V was pared by 0 bases and J by 0 bases, with 9 bases between. This CDR3 is CASSLASGNQETQYF. CDR3 coding DNA: TGCGCCAGCAGCTTGGCGTCCGGGAACCAAGAGACCCAGTACTTC.

J is TRBJ2-7 and V is TRBV12-5; D gene unclear. V lost 1 base and J 4 bases, leaving 5 bases between the germline ends. The CDR3 extends over 12 amino acids. CDR1 and CDR2 (germline): LGHNT, FRNRAP. The CDR3 sequence is CASGLESYEQYF. The CDR3 DNA sequence: TGTGCTAGTGGTTTGGAGAGTTACGAGCAGTACTTC. The full variable domain, in which reference TRBV12-5 and TRBJ2-7 provide the parts outside the CDR3, is DARVTQTPRHKVTEMGQEVTMRCQPILGHNTVFWYRQTMMQGLELLAYFRNRAPLDDSGMPKDRFSAEMPDATLATLKIQPSEPRDSAVYFCASGLESYEQYFGPGTRLTVT.

In nucleotides, the CDR3 is TGTGCCAGCAGGGGGACTAGCGGGAACTACAATGAGCAGTTCTTC. Its translation is CASRGTSGNYNEQFF. The V call is TRBV6-5, the J call TRBJ2-1; 13 bases match TRBD2. The V and J ends lost 6 bases and 3 bases, in that order; junction bases with no gene match: 2. In germline, CDR1 is MNHEY, CDR2 SVGAGI. The CDR3 has 15 amino acids.

The chain joins TRBV29-1 to TRBJ2-3; 8 nucleotides match TRBD1. Losses at the gene ends were 2 bases for V and 10 bases for J; bases not matched to a gene: 8. Per germline, CDR1 SQVTM and CDR2 ANQGSEA. This CDR3 spans 13 amino acids. CDR3 bases: TGCAGCGTTGAACGACTGACAGGGGATCCGCAGTATTTT. The encoded protein is CSVERLTGDPQYF.

The chain uses TRBV19 and TRBJ1-1; weak D call: TRBD1 (5 bases). CDR3 size: 14 residues. V dropped 4 bases and J dropped 7 bases, with 16 bases sitting between them. Germline values: CDR1 LNHDA, CDR2 SQIVND (reference sequence). CDR3 nucleotide sequence: TGTGCCAGTAGTACTCAGGGAGGGATAGGTGAAGCTTTCTTT. The encoded protein is CASSTQGGIGEAFF.

This chain uses TRBV11-3 with TRBJ2-3, with unresolved D. V dropped 5 bases and J dropped 3 bases, with 6 bases sitting between them. Germline CDR1 SGHNT, CDR2 YENEEA. The CDR3 is 12 amino acids. CDR3 loop: CASSLRTDTQYF. The CDR3 region has the DNA TGTGCCAGCAGCCTACGAACAGATACGCAGTATTTT.